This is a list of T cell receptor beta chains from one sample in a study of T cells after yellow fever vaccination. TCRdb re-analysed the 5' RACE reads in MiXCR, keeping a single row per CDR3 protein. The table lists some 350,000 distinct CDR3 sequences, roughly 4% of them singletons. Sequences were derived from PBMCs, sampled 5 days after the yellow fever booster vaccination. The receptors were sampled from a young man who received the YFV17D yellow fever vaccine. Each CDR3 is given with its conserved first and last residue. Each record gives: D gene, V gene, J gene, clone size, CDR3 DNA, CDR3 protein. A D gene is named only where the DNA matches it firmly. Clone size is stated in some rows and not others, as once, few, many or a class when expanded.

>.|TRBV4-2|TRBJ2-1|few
TGTGCCAGCAGCCAAGAGGCGGAAAGGGGGGCCTCCTACAATGAGCAGTTCTTC
CASSQEAERGASYNEQFF
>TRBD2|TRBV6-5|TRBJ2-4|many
TGTGCCAGCAGTCAGCGGGACGGCGGCATTCAGTACTTC
CASSQRDGGIQYF
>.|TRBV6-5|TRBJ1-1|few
TGTGCCAGCAGTTACAGGCGGGCCGGGATGAACACTGAAGCTTTCTTT
CASSYRRAGMNTEAFF
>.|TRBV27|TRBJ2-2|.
TGTGCCAGCACTCCAATTGGGGACACCGGGGAGCTGTTTTTT
CASTPIGDTGELFF
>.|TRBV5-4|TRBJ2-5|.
TGTGCCAGCAGCTTAGTGGGGGAAGCGAAGACCCAGTACTTC
CASSLVGEAKTQYF
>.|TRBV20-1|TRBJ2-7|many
TGCAGTGCTAAGCCAGGGCATACCTCCTACGAGCAGTACTTC
CSAKPGHTSYEQYF
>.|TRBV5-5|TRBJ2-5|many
TGTGCCAGCAGCTCCAGGGGGGGTACGGAGACCCAGTACTTC
CASSSRGGTETQYF
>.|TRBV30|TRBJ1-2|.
TGTGCCTGGAGTGTACAGGGAATATATGGCTACACCTTC
CAWSVQGIYGYTF
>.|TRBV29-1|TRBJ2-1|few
TGCAGCGTTTGGGGTGGCCGAGAGCAGTTCTTC
CSVWGGREQFF
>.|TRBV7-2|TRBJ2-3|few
TGTGCCAGCAGCTTCCAGGGTTCGGGCACAGATACGCAGTATTTT
CASSFQGSGTDTQYF
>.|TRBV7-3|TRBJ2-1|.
TGTGCCAGCAGCCTCCAACAGGACAATGAGCAGTTCTTC
CASSLQQDNEQFF
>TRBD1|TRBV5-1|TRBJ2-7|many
TGCGCCAGCAGCTTGCAGGGGGCGGACGAGCAGTACTTC
CASSLQGADEQYF
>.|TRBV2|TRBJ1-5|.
TGTGCCAGCAGTGAAGAGGGGTCGGGTCAGCCCCAGCATTTT
CASSEEGSGQPQHF